This TCR beta chain was recorded in a study of T cells in Graves' hyperthyroidism and ophthalmopathy. This clonotype was counted many times. Its antigen is undetermined. Trimming cost V 1 base and J 1 base, with 10 bases left between them. The CDR3 is 15 residues long. Germline loops: CDR1 WNHNN, CDR2 SYGVQD (reference sequence). General study points: Model output signaled ophthalmopathy a median around 5.9 months ahead of onset. Also found in blood were most expanded thyroid clonotypes above 0.001.

RNA transcripts gave rise to amplified TCR beta CDR3 regions. First-round RT-PCR targeting the TCR CDR3 was performed with the HTBI primer set. Using its own MiXCR run on the multiplex PCR reads, TCRdb lists one record per CDR3 protein. The sample records about 760,000 distinct CDR3 sequences, approximately 40% being singletons. Subjects aged 18 to 65 presented with newly diagnosed hyperthyroidism of less than 2 months' duration. This TCR derives from a woman aged 35 to 49 with Graves' hyperthyroidism. The source material was blood. The chain carries TRBV10-1 and TRBJ1-1; perhaps TRBD1 as D (5 bases). CDR3 sequence: CASSELRGRNTEAFF. DNA for the CDR3: TGCGCCAGCAGTGAGTTGAGGGGCCGGAACACTGAAGCTTTCTTT.